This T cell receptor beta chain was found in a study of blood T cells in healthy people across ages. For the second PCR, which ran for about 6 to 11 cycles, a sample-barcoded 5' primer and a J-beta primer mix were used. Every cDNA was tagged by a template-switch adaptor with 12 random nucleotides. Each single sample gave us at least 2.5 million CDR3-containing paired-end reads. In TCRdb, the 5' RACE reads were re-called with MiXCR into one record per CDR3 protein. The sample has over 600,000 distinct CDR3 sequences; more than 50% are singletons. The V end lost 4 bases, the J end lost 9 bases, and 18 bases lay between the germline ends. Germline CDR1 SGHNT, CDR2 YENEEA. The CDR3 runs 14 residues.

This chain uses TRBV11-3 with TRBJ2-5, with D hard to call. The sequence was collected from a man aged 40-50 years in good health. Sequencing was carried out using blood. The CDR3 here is CASSSSRSPGPQYF. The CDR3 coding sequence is TGTGCCAGCAGCTCCAGCCGAAGCCCCGGTCCCCAGTACTTC.